A selection of T cell receptor beta chains follows, all from one sample in a study of regulatory T cells in long-lasting Graves disease. One entry per CDR3 protein results from TCRdb running MiXCR on the multiplex PCR reads. The data show around 480,000 distinct CDR3 sequences, with approximately 16% seen just once and just under 25% held by the top ten. This sample also appeared in a second study, on T cells in Graves' hyperthyroidism and ophthalmopathy.

Sequenced material: peripheral blood mononuclear cells (PBMCs), taken at new diagnosis, from a patient treated with antithyroid drugs. These receptors came from a woman aged 35-65 years with Graves disease. CDR3s include the opening cysteine and the closing phenylalanine or tryptophan. D genes are given only for firm matches. The size of a clone is reported for some rows only, either as once, few or many, or as a class for expanded clones.

TRBJ2-5 | many | TRBV6-5 | NA | TGTGCCAGCAGTTACTGCAAGATTTTCCTGTACCAAGAGACCCAGTACTTC | CASSYCKIFLYQETQYF
TRBJ1-5 | many | TRBV6-1 | NA | TGTGCCACCTCCCCAAGACAGGATGAGCCAAGGACCCAGCATTTT | CATSPRQDEPRTQHF
TRBJ2-2 | few | TRBV10-3 | NA | TGTGCCATCAGTGAGTTGGGGGACACCGGGGAGCTGTTTTTT | CAISELGDTGELFF
TRBJ1-1 | NA | TRBV10-3 | NA | TGTGCCATCAGTGAGGGAGATACTGAAGCTTTCTTT | CAISEGDTEAFF
TRBJ2-1 | NA | TRBV20-1 | TRBD2 | TGCAGTGCGCCGACTAGCGGGGGCCGTAATGAGCAGTTCTTC | CSAPTSGGRNEQFF
TRBJ1-2 | NA | TRBV5-1 | NA | TGCGCCAGCAGCCCCGAAGGGGGTAATGGCTACACCTTC | CASSPEGGNGYTF
TRBJ2-2 | NA | TRBV7-9 | NA | TGTGCCAGCAGCGCGAGAGTGGGGGAGCTGTTTTTT | CASSARVGELFF
TRBJ2-3 | few | TRBV9 | TRBD2 | TGTGCCAGCAGCGCCGAAGTACGCCCTCTAGCGGGGGGCAACACAGATACGCAGTATTTT | CASSAEVRPLAGGNTDTQYF
TRBJ1-5 | NA | TRBV19 | NA | TGTGCCAGCAGCAATACCCGGAAGGGGGACAACAATCAGCCCCAGCATTTT | CASSNTRKGDNNQPQHF
TRBJ2-5 | few | TRBV6-2/TRBV6-3 | NA | TGTGCCAGCAGTGACAGGAATGAAGAGACCCAGTACTTC | CASSDRNEETQYF
TRBJ1-1 | NA | TRBV3-1 | NA | TGTGCCAGCAGCCAGTCACGGAGTACTGAAGCTTTCTTT | CASSQSRSTEAFF
TRBJ2-5 | many | TRBV20-1 | NA | TGCAGTGCTGTCGCAGGGCACCAAGAGACCCAGTACTTC | CSAVAGHQETQYF
TRBJ1-5 | many | TRBV28 | NA | TGTGCCAGCAGTGGGGACGCCAACAATCAGCCCCAGCATTTT | CASSGDANNQPQHF
TRBJ2-7 | few | TRBV6-1 | TRBD1 | TGTGCCAGCAGGGCGGGGACAGGGAAGACCGAGCAGTACTTC | CASRAGTGKTEQYF
TRBJ2-1 | NA | TRBV5-1 | TRBD2 | TGCGCCAGCAGCGTTAGCGGGAGGGCCAATGAGCAGTTCTTC | CASSVSGRANEQFF
TRBJ2-7 | NA | TRBV12-3/TRBV12-4 | NA | TGTGCCAGCAGTTTACAGGGGGGATCAGACGAGCAGTACTTC | CASSLQGGSDEQYF
TRBJ2-1 | many | TRBV2 | TRBD1 | TGTGCCAGCGGACAGGGCACTGAGCAGTTCTTC | CASGQGTEQFF
TRBJ1-2 | NA | TRBV19 | NA | TGTGCCAGTAGTATAAGCTCGGCTAACTATGGCTACACCTTC | CASSISSANYGYTF
TRBJ1-1 | many | TRBV13 | TRBD1 | TGTGCCAGCAGCTTAACGACAGGGCGGACTGAAGCTTTCTTT | CASSLTTGRTEAFF
TRBJ2-7 | many | TRBV2 | NA | TGTGCCAGCATTAGCAGAATTCGCCACGAGCAGTACTTC | CASISRIRHEQYF
TRBJ1-4 | NA | TRBV11-2 | NA | TGTGCCAGCAGCGGGCTGGGGGGAGGGCATGAAAAACTGTTTTTT | CASSGLGGGHEKLFF
TRBJ1-2 | many | TRBV2 | NA | TGTGCCAGCAGTGGTCCCCCACCCTTCTATGGCTACACCTTC | CASSGPPPFYGYTF
TRBJ2-1 | many | TRBV3-1 | TRBD2 | TGTGCCAGCAGCCAAGATCCTAGCGGGGGGGCCGGCTACAATGAGCAGTTCTTC | CASSQDPSGGAGYNEQFF
TRBJ1-4 | NA | TRBV5-5 | NA | TGTGCCAGCAGCTACCGGATGGGACCCGAAAAACTGTTTTTT | CASSYRMGPEKLFF
TRBJ2-7 | NA | TRBV3-1 | NA | TGTGCCAGCAGCCCGATCCTGGCAGCGGTTGTCAGACACGAGCAGTACTTC | CASSPILAAVVRHEQYF
TRBJ2-1 | NA | TRBV6-9 | NA | TGTGCCAGCAGTTATTTCGATGACTACAATGAGCAGTTCTTC | CASSYFDDYNEQFF
TRBJ2-6 | few | TRBV3-1 | NA | TGTGCCAGCAGCCAAGCTGAGGGGACCTCTGGGGCCAACGTCCTGACTTTC | CASSQAEGTSGANVLTF
TRBJ1-5 | many | TRBV19 | NA | TGTGCCAGTAGTAGAGGCAGGGTTCGCAATCAGCCCCAGCATTTT | CASSRGRVRNQPQHF
TRBJ2-3 | many | TRBV18 | NA | TGTGCCAGCTCACCAACTCGAAGCACAGATACGCAGTATTTT | CASSPTRSTDTQYF
TRBJ2-1 | many | TRBV2 | NA | TGTGCCAGCAGTGAAAGTTACGGTGAGCAGTTCTTC | CASSESYGEQFF
TRBJ2-2 | few | TRBV6-1 | TRBD1 | TGTGCCAGCAGTCCCGGACAGGGGTTGAACACCGGGGAGCTGTTTTTT | CASSPGQGLNTGELFF
TRBJ1-6 | many | TRBV6-2/TRBV6-3 | NA | TGTGCCAGCAGTTACTTTGACCCAGGAAATTCACCCCTCCACTTT | CASSYFDPGNSPLHF
TRBJ1-2 | few | TRBV7-2 | NA | TGTGCCAGCAGGGGGGTCTCCGGTGGTGGCTACACCTTC | CASRGVSGGGYTF
TRBJ1-2 | many | TRBV12-3/TRBV12-4 | TRBD1 | TGTGCCAGCAGTTTCCTAGGTATAGGGGGCAGGGGCTACACCTTC | CASSFLGIGGRGYTF
TRBJ2-7 | few | TRBV7-2 | NA | TGTGCCAGCAGCTTAAGGCGGCAGTACGAGCAGTACTTC | CASSLRRQYEQYF
TRBJ2-3 | many | TRBV2 | NA | TGTGCCAGCAGGCGGGCCTTAGGGGTTGGAGATACGCAGTATTTT | CASRRALGVGDTQYF
TRBJ2-1 | many | TRBV12-3/TRBV12-4 | NA | TGTGCCAGCAACCATGGGGGGACACTAGACGATGAGCAGTTCTTC | CASNHGGTLDDEQFF
TRBJ2-7 | NA | TRBV20-1 | TRBD1 | TGCAGTGCGAAACAGGGGGCGGCCTACGAGCAGTACTTC | CSAKQGAAYEQYF
TRBJ1-4 | NA | TRBV7-9 | NA | TGTGCCAGCAGCTTAAGTAACGACCCAACTAATGAAAAACTGTTTTTT | CASSLSNDPTNEKLFF
TRBJ1-1 | many | TRBV30 | NA | TGTGCCTGGCTAACCCGGGGGGTGAACACTGAAGCTTTCTTT | CAWLTRGVNTEAFF